The clone carrying this T cell receptor beta chain was seen only once. With V trimmed by 3 bases and J by 3 bases, 2 bases remained unmatched. CDR1 KGHDR and CDR2 SFDVKD come from the germline V gene. CDR3 length equals 15 residues. This specimen belongs to a study of blood T cell repertoires in COVID-19. Methods used by the authors: Researchers report that nucleated cell counts were estimated from reference gene primer amplification. This table comes from immunoSEQ multiplex PCR, and its TCRdb copy is limited to in-frame clones, with some not included. V, J and clone size are taken as reported in that table, and D and trimming were inferred from the DNA itself. The data contain 75,000 to 95,000 clones, around four fifths of them singletons.

This rearrangement joins TRBV24-1 to TRBJ2-3; TRBD2 aligns across 10 bases. The sequencing input was peripheral blood. This clonotype originated in a man in his fifties or sixties with acute or convalescent COVID-19. The chain's CDR3 is CATSDSGRETDTQYF. CDR3 sequence (DNA): TGTGCCACCAGTGATAGCGGGAGGGAGACAGATACGCAGTATTTT.